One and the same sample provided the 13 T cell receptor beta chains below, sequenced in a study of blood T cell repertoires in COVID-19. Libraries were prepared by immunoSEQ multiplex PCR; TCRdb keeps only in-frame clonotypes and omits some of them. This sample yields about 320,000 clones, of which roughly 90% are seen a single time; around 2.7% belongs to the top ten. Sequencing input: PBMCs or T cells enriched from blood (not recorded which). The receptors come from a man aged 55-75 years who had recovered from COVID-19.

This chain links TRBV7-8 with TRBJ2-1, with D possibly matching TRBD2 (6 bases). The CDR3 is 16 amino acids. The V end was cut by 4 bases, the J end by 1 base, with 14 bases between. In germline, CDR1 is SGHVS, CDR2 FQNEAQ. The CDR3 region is CASSSSIAESYNEQFF. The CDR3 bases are TGTGCCAGCAGCTCCTCCATAGCGGAGTCCTACAATGAGCAGTTCTTC.

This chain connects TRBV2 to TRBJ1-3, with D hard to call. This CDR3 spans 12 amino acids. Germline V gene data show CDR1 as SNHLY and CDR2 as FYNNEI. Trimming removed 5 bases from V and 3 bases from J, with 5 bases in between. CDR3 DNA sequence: TGTGCCAGCAGTTCAAATGGAAACACCATATATTTT. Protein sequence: CASSSNGNTIYF. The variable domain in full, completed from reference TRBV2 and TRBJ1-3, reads EPEVTQTPSHQVTQMGQEVILRCVPISNHLYFYWYRQILGQKVEFLVSFYNNEISEKSEIFDDQFSVERPDGSNFTLKIRSTKLEDSAMYFCASSSNGNTIYFGEGSWLTVV.

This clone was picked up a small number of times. CDR3 DNA sequence: TGTGCCAGCAGCTTAACGGACAGGGCTGAGCAGTTCTTC. This gives the protein CASSLTDRAEQFF. The rearrangement joins TRBV7-3 to TRBJ2-1; TRBD1 agrees at 8 bases. The V gene end was trimmed by 0 bases and the J gene end by 9 bases; junction bases not matched to a gene: 1. The CDR3 is 13 amino acids. Germline V gives CDR1 SGHTA, CDR2 FQGTGA. The entire variable domain, with the rest obtained from reference TRBV7-3 and TRBJ2-1, is as follows: GAGVSQTPSNKVTEKGKYVELRCDPISGHTALYWYRQSLGQGPEFLIYFQGTGAADDSGLPNDRFFAVRPEGSVSTLKIQRTERGDSAVYLCASSLTDRAEQFFGPGTRLTVL.

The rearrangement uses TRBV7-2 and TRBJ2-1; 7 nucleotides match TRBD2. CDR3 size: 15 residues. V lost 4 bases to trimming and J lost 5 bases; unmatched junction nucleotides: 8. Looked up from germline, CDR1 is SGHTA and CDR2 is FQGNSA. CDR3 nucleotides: TGTGCCAGCAGCTCCCATCCTAGCGGAAACAATGAGCAGTTCTTC. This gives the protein CASSSHPSGNNEQFF.

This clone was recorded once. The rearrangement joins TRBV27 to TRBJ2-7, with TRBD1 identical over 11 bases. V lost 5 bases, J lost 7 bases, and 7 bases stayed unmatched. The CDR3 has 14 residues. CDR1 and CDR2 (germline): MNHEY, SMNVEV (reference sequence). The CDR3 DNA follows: TGTGCCAGCAGTCTCGGGACAGGGGGGCTAGAGCAGTACTTC. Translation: CASSLGTGGLEQYF.

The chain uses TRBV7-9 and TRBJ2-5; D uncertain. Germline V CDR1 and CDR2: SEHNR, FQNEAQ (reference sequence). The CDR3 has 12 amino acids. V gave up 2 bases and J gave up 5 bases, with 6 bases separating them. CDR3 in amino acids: CASSLSLETQYF. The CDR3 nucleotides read TGTGCCAGCAGCTTATCTTTGGAGACCCAGTACTTC. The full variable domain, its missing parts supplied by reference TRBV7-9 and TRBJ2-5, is DTGVSQNPRHKITKRGQNVTFRCDPISEHNRLYWYRQTLGQGPEFLTYFQNEAQLEKSRLLSDRFSAERPKGSFSTLEIQRTEQGDSAMYLCASSLSLETQYFGPGTRLLVL.

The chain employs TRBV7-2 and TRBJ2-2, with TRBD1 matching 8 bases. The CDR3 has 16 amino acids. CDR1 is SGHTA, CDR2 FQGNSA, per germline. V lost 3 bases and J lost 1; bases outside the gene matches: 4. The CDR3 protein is CASSFLRGLNTGELFF. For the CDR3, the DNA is TGTGCCAGCAGCTTTCTCAGGGGGCTGAACACCGGGGAGCTGTTTTTT.

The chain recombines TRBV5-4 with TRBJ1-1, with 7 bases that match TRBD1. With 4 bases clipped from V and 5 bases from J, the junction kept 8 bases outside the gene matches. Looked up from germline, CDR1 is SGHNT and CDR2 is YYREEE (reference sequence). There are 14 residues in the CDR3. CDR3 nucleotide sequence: TGTGCCAGCAGCCAAGAGACAGGGAGGACTGAAGCTTTCTTT. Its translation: CASSQETGRTEAFF.

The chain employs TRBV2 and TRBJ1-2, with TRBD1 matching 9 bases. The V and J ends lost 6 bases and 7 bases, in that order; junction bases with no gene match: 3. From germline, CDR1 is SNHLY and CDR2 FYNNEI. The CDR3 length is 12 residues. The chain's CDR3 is CASRQGAGGYTF. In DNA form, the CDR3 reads TGTGCCAGCAGACAGGGGGCGGGTGGCTACACCTTC.

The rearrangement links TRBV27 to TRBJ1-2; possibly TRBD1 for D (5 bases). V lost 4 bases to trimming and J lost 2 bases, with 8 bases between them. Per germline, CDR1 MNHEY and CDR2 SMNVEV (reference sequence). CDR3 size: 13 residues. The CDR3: CASSWGLNYGYTF. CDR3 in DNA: TGTGCCAGCAGTTGGGGACTAAACTATGGCTACACCTTC.

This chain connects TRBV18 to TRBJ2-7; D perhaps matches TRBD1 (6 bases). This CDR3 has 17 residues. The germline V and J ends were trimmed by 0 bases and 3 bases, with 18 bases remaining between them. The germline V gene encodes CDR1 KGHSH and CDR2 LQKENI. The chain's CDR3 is CASSPPPNRASGYEQYF. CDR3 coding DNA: TGTGCCAGCTCACCACCCCCAAACAGGGCATCGGGCTACGAGCAGTACTTC.

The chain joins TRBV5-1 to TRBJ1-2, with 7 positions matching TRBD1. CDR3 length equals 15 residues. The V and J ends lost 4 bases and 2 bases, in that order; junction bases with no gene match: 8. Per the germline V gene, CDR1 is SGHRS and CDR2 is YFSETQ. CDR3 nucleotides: TGCGCCAGCAGCCAAAACGGACAGGCGAACTATGGCTACACCTTC. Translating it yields CASSQNGQANYGYTF. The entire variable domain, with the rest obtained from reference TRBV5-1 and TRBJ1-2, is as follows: KAGVTQTPRYLIKTRGQQVTLSCSPISGHRSVSWYQQTPGQGLQFLFEYFSETQRNKGNFPGRFSGRQFSNSRSEMNVSTLELGDSALYLCASSQNGQANYGYTFGSGTRLTVV.

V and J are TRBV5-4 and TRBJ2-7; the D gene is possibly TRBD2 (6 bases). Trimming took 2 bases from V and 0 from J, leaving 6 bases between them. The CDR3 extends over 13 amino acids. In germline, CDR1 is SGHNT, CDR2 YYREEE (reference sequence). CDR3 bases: TGTGCCAGCAGCTTCGGGGGCTCCTACGAGCAGTACTTC. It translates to CASSFGGSYEQYF.